These T cell receptor beta chains were read from a single sample in a study of vaccination and CD4 T cells after COVID-19. Their antigens remain unidentified. TCRdb analysed the PCR reads with MiXCR anew, one entry per CDR3 protein. This table holds 13,000 to 15,000 distinct CDR3 sequences, more than 40% found once. The sample comprised cultured CD4+ T cells from blood. The receptors come from a human donor with COVID-19. CDR3s include the opening cysteine and the closing phenylalanine or tryptophan. The D gene is left open where the match is weak. Not all rows give a size; the values are once, few, many and, for expanded clones, a class.

CDR3 protein	CDR3 DNA	V gene	J gene	D gene	clone size
CAWKAIGGGYTF	TGTGCCTGGAAAGCAATTGGTGGGGGCTACACCTTC	TRBV30	TRBJ1-2	-	-
CASSLGGYYTQYF	TGTGCCAGCAGCTTGGGTGGCTACTACACCCAGTACTTC	TRBV5-4	TRBJ2-5	-	few
CASSDGQGVSPLHF	TGTGCCAGCAGTGATGGACAGGGGGTCTCACCCCTCCACTTT	TRBV2	TRBJ1-6	TRBD1	-
CASSRDLGQNNSPLHF	TGTGCCAGCAGCCGCGATCTGGGACAGAATAATTCACCCCTCCACTTT	TRBV11-2	TRBJ1-6	TRBD1	-
CASSLDGTGKQPQHF	TGCGCCAGCAGCCTCGACGGGACAGGGAAACAGCCCCAGCATTTT	TRBV5-1	TRBJ1-5	TRBD1	-
CASRARSGGADTQYF	TGTGCCAGTAGGGCGCGTAGCGGGGGGGCGGATACGCAGTATTTT	TRBV19	TRBJ2-3	TRBD2	-
CASGPLRRGTLHF	TGTGCCAGCGGCCCCCTTAGGAGGGGAACCCTCCACTTT	TRBV7-2	TRBJ1-6	-	-
CSARPGQDYGYTF	TGCAGTGCTAGACCCGGCCAGGACTATGGCTACACCTTC	TRBV20-1	TRBJ1-2	-	few
CASSSGDTKIYGYTF	TGTGCCAGTAGTTCGGGGGACACCAAGATCTATGGCTACACCTTC	TRBV19	TRBJ1-2	-	few
CSANLQGGLLYEQYF	TGCAGTGCTAATTTACAGGGGGGACTTCTCTACGAGCAGTACTTC	TRBV20-1	TRBJ2-7	TRBD1	-
CASSPFPNTIYF	TGTGCCAGCAGCCCCTTTCCCAACACCATATATTTT	TRBV7-2	TRBJ1-3	-	few
CSASPNTYGYTF	TGCAGTGCTAGTCCCAATACCTATGGCTACACCTTC	TRBV20-1	TRBJ1-2	-	-
CASRGQGADTIYF	TGTGCCAGTAGGGGACAGGGGGCCGACACCATATATTTT	TRBV19	TRBJ1-3	TRBD1	-
CASSDTGKGETQYF	TGTGCCAGTAGCGACACAGGGAAGGGCGAGACCCAGTACTTC	TRBV19	TRBJ2-5	-	-
CASSPDGSQSPYEQYF	TGCGCCAGCAGCCCGGACGGCAGCCAGTCCCCCTACGAGCAGTACTTC	TRBV5-1	TRBJ2-7	-	-
CASSQDRRHGYTF	TGTGCCAGCAGCCAAGATCGCCGTCACGGCTACACCTTC	TRBV14	TRBJ1-2	-	medium-sized
CASSRSGTGANVLTF	TGTGCCAGCAGTCGATCAGGGACTGGGGCCAACGTCCTGACTTTC	TRBV6-1	TRBJ2-6	-	few
CASSQDPQQGSASQYF	TGCGCCAGCAGCCAAGATCCCCAACAGGGGAGTGCGTCGCAGTATTTT	TRBV4-1	TRBJ2-3	TRBD1	-
CASSVGGPNQPQHF	TGTGCCAGCAGCGTAGGGGGGCCTAATCAGCCCCAGCATTTT	TRBV7-9	TRBJ1-5	-	-
CSVRIREYSPLHF	TGCAGCGTTCGGATAAGGGAGTATTCACCCCTCCACTTT	TRBV29-1	TRBJ1-6	-	few